This T cell receptor beta chain was observed in a study of CD8 T cells in Susac syndrome. CDR3 length: 14 residues. The V and J ends lost 0 bases and 5 bases respectively, with 10 bases between them. The germline gives CDR1 ENHRY, CDR2 SYGVKD. In the multiple sclerosis control group, patients were treatment-naive and had stable or active relapsing-remitting disease. The authors reverse transcribed roughly 0.5 to 1 ug RNA with random hexamers. Each CDR3 protein is one row after TCRdb ran MiXCR on the immunoSEQ multiplex PCR reads. The sample carries approximately 170,000 distinct CDR3 sequences, approximately 94% recorded once.

The specimen sequenced was CD4+ T cells from PBMCs. The chain combines TRBV10-3 with TRBJ2-5, with D unclear. The sequence came from a human donor with multiple sclerosis. The CDR3 protein is CAISESGGYETQYF. CDR3 sequence (DNA): TGTGCCATCAGTGAGTCCGGTGGGTATGAGACCCAGTACTTC.